The 16 T cell receptor beta chains listed next were all sequenced from one sample in a study of blood T cell repertoires in COVID-19. Repertoires were generated with immunoSEQ multiplex PCR, while TCRdb's copy carries only in-frame clones and drops some. The sample lists some 400,000 clones, more than 75% occurring once. The sample consisted of peripheral blood. These receptors originate from a human donor with acute or convalescent COVID-19. The donor label of this sample is uncertain.

The V call is TRBV11-2, the J call TRBJ2-7, with D perhaps matching TRBD1 (6 bases). Trimming cost V 1 base and J 2 bases, with 12 bases left between them. Germline-derived CDR1 and CDR2 are SGHAT and FQNNGV. The CDR3 sequence is 15 residues long. This chain's CDR3 is CASSLVTGYPYEQYF. CDR3 bases: TGTGCCAGCAGCTTAGTCACAGGGTATCCCTACGAGCAGTACTTC. Full variable domain (missing parts from reference TRBV11-2 and TRBJ2-7): EAGVAQSPRYKIIEKRQSVAFWCNPISGHATLYWYQQILGQGPKLLIQFQNNGVVDDSQLPKDRFSAERLKGVDSTLKIQPAKLEDSAVYLCASSLVTGYPYEQYFGPGTRLTVT.

This chain connects TRBV28 to TRBJ1-6; TRBD1 is a possible D gene (5 bases). The length of the CDR3 is 15 residues. The germline V and J ends were trimmed by 6 bases and 9 bases, with 18 bases remaining between them. Germline V lookup: CDR1 MDHEN, CDR2 SYDVKM. CDR3 in amino acids: CASRKQYGRGSPLHF. The CDR3 coding sequence is TGTGCCAGCAGGAAGCAGTATGGGAGGGGTTCACCCCTCCACTTT.

The chain links TRBV30 to TRBJ2-3; D perhaps matches TRBD1 (5 bases). Trimming left V 5 bases short and J 9 bases short, with 21 bases between. The CDR3 covers 14 residues. Germline-derived CDR1 and CDR2 are GTSNPN and SVGIG (reference sequence). CDR3 in DNA: TGTGCCTGGGACGTTGGACAAAGGGGAACCACGCAGTATTTT. Translation: CAWDVGQRGTTQYF.

CDR3 region: CASSVETVLNTGELFF. DNA for the CDR3: TGTGCCAGCAGCGTAGAGACAGTTCTTAACACCGGGGAGCTGTTTTTT. The V call is TRBV9, the J call TRBJ2-2, with D tentatively TRBD1 (5 bases). The CDR3 totals 16 residues. Germline V lookup: CDR1 SGDLS, CDR2 YYNGEE. V gave up 0 bases and J gave up 2 bases, with 11 bases separating them. Full variable domain (outside the CDR3, taken from reference TRBV9 and TRBJ2-2): DSGVTQTPKHLITATGQRVTLRCSPRSGDLSVYWYQQSLDQGLQFLIQYYNGEERAKGNILERFSAQQFPDLHSELNLSSLELGDSALYFCASSVETVLNTGELFFGEGSRLTVL.

This rearrangement joins TRBV19 to TRBJ1-5, with 9 positions matching TRBD1. This CDR3 has 16 amino acids. The junction had 10 bases not matched to a gene; V was cut back by 4 bases and J by 6 bases. Per the germline V gene, CDR1 is LNHDA and CDR2 is SQIVND (reference sequence). As DNA, the CDR3 is TGTGCCAGTAGTAGGGCCTTACAGGGGGCTAGTCAGCCCCAGCATTTT. It translates to CASSRALQGASQPQHF. The full variable domain, its missing parts supplied by reference TRBV19 and TRBJ1-5, is DGGITQSPKYLFRKEGQNVTLSCEQNLNHDAMYWYRQDPGQGLRLIYYSQIVNDFQKGDIAEGYSVSREKKESFPLTVTSAQKNPTAFYLCASSRALQGASQPQHFGDGTRLSIL.

The chain combines TRBV5-1 with TRBJ1-1; perhaps TRBD1 as D (5 bases). Germline V gives CDR1 SGHRS, CDR2 YFSETQ. The CDR3 is 14 residues long. Trimming took 3 bases from V and 1 from J, leaving 10 bases between them. CDR3 DNA: TGCGCCAGCAGCTCGGGACTCAAGAACACTGAAGCTTTCTTT. Protein: CASSSGLKNTEAFF. Complete variable domain (other parts from reference TRBV5-1 and TRBJ1-1): KAGVTQTPRYLIKTRGQQVTLSCSPISGHRSVSWYQQTPGQGLQFLFEYFSETQRNKGNFPGRFSGRQFSNSRSEMNVSTLELGDSALYLCASSSGLKNTEAFFGQGTRLTVV.

The V gene is TRBV19, the J gene TRBJ1-1, with 7 bases aligning to TRBD1. Germline CDR1 and CDR2: LNHDA and SQIVND (reference sequence). This CDR3 contains 16 residues. V shed 4 bases and J 1 base; nucleotides not matched to a gene: 9. The CDR3 region is CASSTNRGGGNTEAFF. The DNA for the CDR3 is TGTGCCAGTAGTACAAACAGGGGAGGCGGGAACACTGAAGCTTTCTTT.

The chain is built from TRBV5-1 and TRBJ1-2; D gene uncertain. From germline, CDR1 is SGHRS and CDR2 YFSETQ. The germline V and J ends were trimmed by 0 bases and 8 bases, with 14 bases remaining between them. This CDR3 contains 14 residues. Here the CDR3 DNA reads TGCGCCAGCAGCTTGGCCGACGGGTTGAGCGGCTACACCTTC. Its protein is CASSLADGLSGYTF.

This clone has only a few counts. The germline gene is not matched at one end of the junction; a read error may be the cause. The chain recombines TRBV2 with TRBJ1-1; 8 nucleotides line up with TRBD1. Per germline, CDR1 SNHLY and CDR2 FYNNEI. This CDR3 comprises 12 residues. CDR3 loop: CASSEQGAEAFF. CDR3 nucleotide sequence: TGTGCCAGCAGTGAACAGGGGGCTGAGGCTTTCTTT.

This chain joins TRBV28 and TRBJ2-7; 10 nucleotides agree with TRBD2. Germline V gives CDR1 MDHEN, CDR2 SYDVKM. This CDR3 comprises 14 residues. Losses at the gene ends were 2 bases for V and 9 bases for J; bases not matched to a gene: 7. CDR3 region: CASSLSGRALGQYF. CDR3 in DNA: TGTGCCAGCAGTTTAAGCGGGAGGGCCCTCGGGCAGTACTTC.

This clone was observed many times. V and J are TRBV27 and TRBJ2-2, with 8 bases fitting TRBD2. This CDR3 has 17 residues. Germline values: CDR1 MNHEY, CDR2 SMNVEV (reference sequence). J was trimmed by 4 bases and V by 3 bases; bases with no gene match: 10. As DNA, the CDR3 is TGTGCCAGCAGTTTGGTCTTGACTAGCGTAAGCACCGGGGAGCTGTTTTTT. It codes for CASSLVLTSVSTGELFF.

The chain uses TRBV2 and TRBJ1-1, with TRBD1 as a possible D gene (6 bases). Trimming stripped 4 bases from V and 8 bases from J, with 11 bases between. CDR3 length: 12 residues. Germline lookup yields CDR1 SNHLY and CDR2 FYNNEI. The CDR3 spells CASSGIGTEAFF. The CDR3 nucleotides read TGTGCCAGCAGTGGGATCGGGACAGAAGCTTTCTTT.

This chain connects TRBV10-1 to TRBJ1-4, with a weak D call TRBD1 (5 bases). Germline CDR1 WNHNN, CDR2 SYGVQD (reference sequence). Trimming stripped 6 bases from V and 5 bases from J, with 10 bases between. The CDR3 has 13 residues. Written as DNA, the CDR3 is TGCGCCAGCAGCGCTGACAGAAATGAAAAACTGTTTTTT. This sequence encodes CASSADRNEKLFF.

The gene calls are TRBV19 and TRBJ1-1; D remains ambiguous. The CDR3 covers 16 residues. Germline-derived CDR1 and CDR2 are LNHDA and SQIVND (reference sequence). Deletions cut 1 base from V and 5 bases from J, with 17 bases between. The CDR3 loop reads CASSIVYTGVGTEAFF. The CDR3 DNA sequence: TGTGCCAGTAGTATAGTCTACACCGGGGTTGGGACTGAAGCTTTCTTT.

This sequence joins TRBV7-7 and TRBJ2-1; 8 bases are a match to TRBD2. Germline assignment: CDR1 SSHAT and CDR2 FNYEAQ (reference sequence). The CDR3 spans 15 residues. The V segment lost 1 base and the J segment 10 bases; nucleotides outside the gene matches: 9. CDR3 protein: CASSLVSGGASEQFF. The DNA of the CDR3 is TGTGCCAGCAGCTTAGTCTCGGGGGGGGCCAGCGAGCAGTTCTTC.

The CDR3 nucleotides read TGTGCCAGCAAACAGGGTATGGACACTGAAGCTTTCTTT. This translates into CASKQGMDTEAFF. The chain combines TRBV18 with TRBJ1-1, with D tentatively TRBD1 (6 bases). Per germline, CDR1 KGHSH and CDR2 LQKENI. With 8 bases removed from V and 3 bases from J, the gap between germline ends came to 13 bases. CDR3 length: 13 residues.